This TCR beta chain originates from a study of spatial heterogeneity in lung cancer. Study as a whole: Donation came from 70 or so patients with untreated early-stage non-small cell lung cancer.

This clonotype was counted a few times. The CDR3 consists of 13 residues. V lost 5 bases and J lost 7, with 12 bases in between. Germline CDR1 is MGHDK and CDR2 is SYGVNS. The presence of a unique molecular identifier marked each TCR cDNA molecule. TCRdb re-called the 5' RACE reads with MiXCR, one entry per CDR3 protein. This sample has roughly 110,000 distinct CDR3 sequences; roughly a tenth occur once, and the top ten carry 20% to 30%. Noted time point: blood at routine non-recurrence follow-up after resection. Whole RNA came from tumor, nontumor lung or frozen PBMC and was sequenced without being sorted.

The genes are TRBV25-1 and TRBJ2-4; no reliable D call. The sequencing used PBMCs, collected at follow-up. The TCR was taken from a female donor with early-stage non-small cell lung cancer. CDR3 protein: CASSLHETNIQYF. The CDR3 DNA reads TGTGCCAGCAGTCTGCATGAGACGAACATTCAGTACTTC. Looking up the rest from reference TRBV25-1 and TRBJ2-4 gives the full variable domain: EADIYQTPRYLVIGTGKKITLECSQTMGHDKMYWYQQDPGMELHLIHYSYGVNSTEKGDLSSESTVSRIRTEHFPLTLESARPSHTSQYLCASSLHETNIQYFGAGTRLSVL.